The T cell receptor (beta chain) described here comes from a study of blood T cell repertoires in COVID-19. Study details: Samples taken during acute and convalescent COVID-19 were collected in the United States, Italy and Spain. PBMCs, B-cell-depleted T cells, or T cells were the source of the cDNA or gDNA that made up the material.

Germline V gene data show CDR1 as SGHRS and CDR2 as YFSETQ. The CDR3 has 15 residues. Trimming took off 2 bases at V and 0 bases at J, with 9 bases between the two ends. Assay used: immunoSEQ multiplex PCR; TCRdb lists only in-frame clones, some missing. The sample has 250,000 or so clones; around 81% are singletons. Symptom resolution, clearance, or two negative PCRs marked the recovered donors of Cohort 3. This TCR derives from a man between 45 and 60 years old who had recovered from COVID-19. The sequencing input was PBMCs or T cells enriched from blood (not recorded which). The genes are TRBV5-1 and TRBJ1-3; D is unclear. CDR3 coding DNA: TGCGCCAGCAGCTTAGAGGGCGACTCTGGAAACACCATATATTTT. Amino acid sequence: CASSLEGDSGNTIYF.